A selection of T cell receptor beta chains follows, all from one sample in a study of CD8 T cells in Susac syndrome. One entry per CDR3 protein results from TCRdb running MiXCR on the immunoSEQ multiplex PCR reads. Of about 210,000 distinct CDR3 sequences listed, 95% are singletons. The sample was CD4+ T cells from PBMCs. The receptors stem from a human donor with multiple sclerosis. Both conserved end residues are part of each CDR3. D genes are given only for firm matches. Clone size is not always given. Where it is, it says once, few, many or a class for expanded clones.

abundance,v_gene,d_gene,j_gene,CDR3aa,CDR3nt
NA,TRBV5-6,TRBD2,TRBJ2-7,CASSSLAEIYTNSYEQYF,TGTGCCAGCAGCTCCCTAGCGGAAATCTATACGAACTCCTACGAGCAGTACTTC
NA,TRBV29-1,TRBD2,TRBJ2-5,CSVARAGETQYF,TGCAGCGTTGCACGAGCGGGGGAGACCCAGTACTTC
NA,TRBV25-1,NA,TRBJ2-6,CASSRSSGANVLTF,TGTGCCAGTTCCCGGTCTTCTGGGGCCAACGTCCTGACTTTC
NA,TRBV20-1,NA,TRBJ1-1,CSARSGGLNTEAFF,TGCAGTGCTAGATCGGGAGGGTTGAACACTGAAGCTTTCTTT
once,TRBV9,NA,TRBJ2-2,CASSSYDETGELFF,TGTGCCAGCAGCTCCTACGACGAGACCGGGGAGCTGTTTTTT
NA,TRBV3-1,TRBD1,TRBJ2-1,CASSHTRQGRYNEQFF,TGTGCCAGCAGCCATACGCGACAGGGGCGTTACAATGAGCAGTTCTTC
NA,TRBV20-1,TRBD2,TRBJ2-4,CSARRLAGGQNIQYF,TGCAGTGCTAGACGACTAGCGGGAGGTCAAAACATTCAGTACTTC
NA,TRBV19,TRBD1,TRBJ1-2,CASSGRQGAGYGYTF,TGTGCCAGTAGTGGACGACAGGGGGCCGGCTATGGCTACACCTTC
NA,TRBV27,TRBD1,TRBJ2-5,CASSFGGQGAQETQYF,TGTGCCAGCAGTTTTGGCGGTCAGGGGGCCCAAGAGACCCAGTACTTC
NA,TRBV3-1,NA,TRBJ2-7,CASSQGISRQYF,TGTGCCAGCAGCCAAGGCATCTCAAGGCAGTACTTC
NA,TRBV3-1,NA,TRBJ2-3,CASSQTGPTDTQYF,TGTGCCAGCAGCCAAACAGGGCCCACAGATACGCAGTATTTT
NA,TRBV6-2/TRBV6-3,NA,TRBJ2-1,CASSPATRNEQFF,TGTGCCAGCAGTCCGGCGACAAGGAATGAGCAGTTCTTC
once,TRBV20-1,NA,TRBJ1-1,CSARPQGPTEAFF,TGCAGTGCTAGACCCCAGGGTCCCACTGAAGCTTTCTTT
NA,TRBV11-2,NA,TRBJ2-1,CASSLTEGRYNEQFF,TGTGCCAGCAGCTTAACGGAGGGCCGGTACAATGAGCAGTTCTTC
NA,TRBV29-1,NA,TRBJ1-1,CSVEVQGLNTEAFF,TGCAGCGTTGAAGTTCAGGGGCTGAACACTGAAGCTTTCTTT
NA,TRBV23-1,NA,TRBJ2-7,CASWWGLYEQYF,TGCGCCAGCTGGTGGGGTCTTTACGAGCAGTACTTC
NA,TRBV7-3,NA,TRBJ1-1,CASSLNALENTEAFF,TGTGCCAGCAGCTTAAATGCTCTGGAGAACACTGAAGCTTTCTTT
NA,TRBV20-1,NA,TRBJ2-5,CSARTTQETQYF,TGCAGTGCTAGGACCACCCAAGAGACCCAGTACTTC
NA,TRBV9,TRBD1,TRBJ1-1,CASSPPGGGEPEAFF,TGTGCCAGCAGCCCCCCTGGAGGGGGCGAGCCTGAAGCTTTCTTT
NA,TRBV9,NA,TRBJ2-6,CASSVAFQRSGANVLTF,TGTGCCAGCAGCGTAGCCTTCCAGCGCTCTGGGGCCAACGTCCTGACTTTC
once,TRBV27,NA,TRBJ2-6,CASREGASGANVLTF,TGTGCCAGCAGGGAGGGGGCTTCTGGGGCCAACGTCCTGACTTTC
once,TRBV28,NA,TRBJ2-7,CASPGPGQVLYEQYF,TGTGCCAGCCCCGGGCCGGGCCAGGTACTCTACGAGCAGTACTTC
NA,TRBV29-1,NA,TRBJ1-1,CSVGPIMNTEAFF,TGCAGCGTCGGACCGATCATGAACACTGAAGCTTTCTTT
NA,TRBV9,NA,TRBJ2-1,CASSGQTGYNEQFF,TGTGCCAGCAGCGGTCAGACAGGCTACAATGAGCAGTTCTTC
NA,TRBV20-1,NA,TRBJ2-3,CSAGLQDTQYF,TGCAGTGCAGGACTGCAAGATACGCAGTATTTT
NA,TRBV3-1,TRBD2,TRBJ2-1,CASSQVEPGLAGGPPFF,TGTGCCAGCAGCCAAGTGGAACCGGGACTAGCGGGGGGGCCCCCGTTCTTC
NA,TRBV20-1,NA,TRBJ2-3,CSARAVDTQYF,TGCAGTGCTAGAGCGGTGGATACGCAGTATTTT
NA,TRBV30,NA,TRBJ1-1,CAWSAGLGDTEAFF,TGTGCCTGGAGTGCAGGGCTGGGGGACACTGAAGCTTTCTTT
NA,TRBV19,TRBD1,TRBJ2-5,CASRRTGRETQYF,TGTGCCAGTAGAAGGACAGGGAGGGAGACCCAGTACTTC
NA,TRBV20-1,NA,TRBJ2-1,CSAKTGPNEQFF,TGCAGTGCTAAGACCGGGCCCAATGAGCAGTTCTTC
NA,TRBV9,NA,TRBJ2-1,CASSVEAASDEQFF,TGTGCCAGCAGCGTAGAGGCTGCGAGCGATGAGCAGTTCTTC
NA,TRBV29-1,NA,TRBJ1-2,CSVGNRDKKEYGYTF,TGCAGCGTGGGAAACCGGGATAAAAAGGAGTATGGCTACACCTTC
once,TRBV20-1,TRBD1,TRBJ2-1,CSAKGGLSYNEQFF,TGCAGTGCAAAAGGGGGCCTCTCCTACAATGAGCAGTTCTTC
NA,TRBV25-1,NA,TRBJ2-5,CASSGGQRETQYF,TGTGCCAGCAGTGGCGGACAGCGAGAGACCCAGTACTTC
once,TRBV19,NA,TRBJ2-7,CASSNGGEQYF,TGTGCCAGTAGTAATGGTGGCGAGCAGTACTTC
NA,TRBV29-1,TRBD1,TRBJ1-2,CSVATGGSYGYTF,TGCAGCGTTGCGACAGGGGGATCCTATGGCTACACCTTC
NA,TRBV30,NA,TRBJ1-2,CAWSATGLRYGYTF,TGTGCCTGGAGCGCCACAGGGCTGCGGTATGGCTACACCTTC
once,TRBV5-1,NA,TRBJ2-3,CASSLSTSDTQYF,TGCGCCAGCAGCCTATCGACTTCAGATACGCAGTATTTT
NA,TRBV20-1,NA,TRBJ1-1,CSAPSPRGDTEAFF,TGCAGTGCTCCTAGCCCCAGAGGGGACACTGAAGCTTTCTTT